A single sample is the source of the 13 T cell receptor beta chains below, sequenced in a study of blood T cell repertoires in COVID-19. Profiled with immunoSEQ multiplex PCR; TCRdb holds only in-frame clones, not every one. The table records about 200,000 clones, around 83% of them present only once. Sequenced sample: peripheral blood. The source is an elderly woman with acute or convalescent COVID-19.

The J gene is TRBJ1-1, the V gene TRBV28; D might be TRBD1 (5 bases). The CDR3 consists of 12 residues. Trimming left V 6 bases short and J 6 bases short, with 11 bases between. The V gene's germline CDR1 is MDHEN and CDR2 SYDVKM. The CDR3 sequence: CASSDSRAEAFF. The CDR3 bases are TGTGCCAGCAGCGACAGTCGCGCTGAAGCTTTCTTT.

The chain has TRBV6-2 or TRBV6-3 and TRBJ2-7, with 9 bases fitting TRBD1. The ends lost 1 base at V and 5 bases at J; junction bases unmatched: 6. This CDR3 has 15 residues. CDR1 is MNHEY, CDR2 SVGEGT, per germline. The CDR3 loop reads CASSYLATGGNEQYF. The CDR3 nucleotides are TGTGCCAGCAGTTACTTAGCGACAGGGGGTAACGAGCAGTACTTC.

This rearrangement joins TRBV19 to TRBJ2-7; 7 bases line up with TRBD2. Germline V CDR1 and CDR2: LNHDA, SQIVND (reference sequence). There are 15 residues in the CDR3. The V and J ends lost 3 bases and 0 bases, in that order; junction bases with no gene match: 5. In DNA, the CDR3 is TGTGCCAGTAGTATGGTAGCGGGTAACTCCTACGAGCAGTACTTC. This encodes CASSMVAGNSYEQYF.

This clone was recorded a few times. The chain recombines TRBV18 with TRBJ2-7, with 9 bases fitting TRBD2. The germline gives CDR1 KGHSH, CDR2 LQKENI. The CDR3 is 15 amino acids. V lost 3 bases, J lost 4 bases, and 7 bases stayed unmatched. In nucleotides, the CDR3 is TGTGCCAGCTCACCGACGACTAGCGGTAAATACGAGCAGTACTTC. Translating gives CASSPTTSGKYEQYF.

The chain employs TRBV7-2 and TRBJ2-2; 8 bases fit TRBD1. V shed 5 bases and J 3 bases; nucleotides not matched to a gene: 5. Germline lookup yields CDR1 SGHTA and CDR2 FQGNSA. This CDR3 has 15 amino acids. For the CDR3, the DNA is TGTGCCAGCAGCACTCGACAGGGGTACACCGGGGAGCTGTTTTTT. As protein: CASSTRQGYTGELFF. Full variable domain (missing parts from reference TRBV7-2 and TRBJ2-2): GAGVSQSPSNKVTEKGKDVELRCDPISGHTALYWYRQSLGQGLEFLIYFQGNSAPDKSGLPSDRFSAERTGGSVSTLTIQRTQQEDSAVYLCASSTRQGYTGELFFGEGSRLTVL.

The J gene is TRBJ1-1, the V gene TRBV24-1; 9 nucleotides line up with TRBD1. The CDR3 has 15 residues. V trimming: 3 bases; J trimming: 5 bases; junction bases outside the gene matches: 6. The V gene's germline CDR1 is KGHDR and CDR2 SFDVKD. The CDR3: CATSDTGQGITEAFF. The DNA for the CDR3 is TGTGCCACCAGTGATACAGGACAGGGGATTACTGAAGCTTTCTTT.

The chain links TRBV5-6 to TRBJ2-7; 12 positions match TRBD2. The CDR3 covers 16 residues. CDR1 is SGHDT, CDR2 YYEEEE, per germline. The V gene end was trimmed by 4 bases and the J gene end by 0 bases; junction bases not matched to a gene: 5. CDR3 in amino acids: CASSPLTSGSSYEQYF. For the CDR3, the DNA is TGTGCCAGCAGCCCTTTGACTAGCGGGAGCTCCTACGAGCAGTACTTC.

This chain uses TRBV7-9 with TRBJ2-1, with TRBD2 identical over 9 bases. Germline assignment: CDR1 SEHNR and CDR2 FQNEAQ (reference sequence). The length of the CDR3 is 14 residues. J was trimmed by 8 bases and V by 5 bases; bases with no gene match: 7. CDR3 bases: TGTGCCAGCAGCCCCTTAGCGGGAGCCCATGAGCAGTTCTTC. It translates to CASSPLAGAHEQFF.

The chain couples TRBV5-4 to TRBJ1-3; D unclear. The V end was cut by 3 bases, the J end by 0 bases, with 7 bases between. CDR1 SGHNT and CDR2 YYREEE come from the germline V gene (reference sequence). This CDR3 is 14 amino acids long. The DNA for the CDR3 is TGTGCCAGCAGCTCGCCGAGCTCTGGAAACACCATATATTTT. Translated, it gives CASSSPSSGNTIYF.

This clone was counted between two and nine times. This chain uses TRBV2 with TRBJ1-1, with TRBD1 matching 9 bases. CDR1 SNHLY and CDR2 FYNNEI come from the germline V gene. The CDR3 contains 14 residues. V lost 6 bases, J lost 9 bases, and 11 bases stayed unmatched. This CDR3 is CASRQDRGEQKAFF. The CDR3 bases are TGTGCCAGCAGACAAGACAGGGGGGAGCAAAAAGCTTTCTTT.

The chain has TRBV2 and TRBJ2-5; 7 bases match TRBD2. The length of the CDR3 is 13 residues. CDR1 is SNHLY and CDR2 is FYNNEI in the germline V gene. The ends lost 7 bases at V and 4 bases at J; junction bases unmatched: 6. The CDR3 DNA sequence: TGTGCCAGCACCAATGGACTAGGAGAGACCCAGTACTTC. Its protein is CASTNGLGETQYF.

The genes are TRBV28 and TRBJ1-5; D possibly corresponds to TRBD1 (5 bases). The CDR3 extends over 15 amino acids. Deletions cut 2 bases from V and 1 base from J, with 9 bases between. CDR1 and CDR2 from the germline V gene are MDHEN and SYDVKM. In nucleotides, the CDR3 is TGTGCCAGCAGTTTAGTGGGGGGAAGCAATCAGCCCCAGCATTTT. This codes for CASSLVGGSNQPQHF.

The chain uses TRBV6-6 and TRBJ2-5, with 8 bases fitting TRBD1. Trimming took 5 bases from V and 2 from J; bases not matched to a gene: 10. Germline CDR1 MNHNY, CDR2 SVGAGI (reference sequence). The CDR3 is 16 residues long. The CDR3 bases are TGTGCCAGCAGTACCACCACAGGGGGGAGTCAAGAGACCCAGTACTTC. It yields the protein CASSTTTGGSQETQYF.